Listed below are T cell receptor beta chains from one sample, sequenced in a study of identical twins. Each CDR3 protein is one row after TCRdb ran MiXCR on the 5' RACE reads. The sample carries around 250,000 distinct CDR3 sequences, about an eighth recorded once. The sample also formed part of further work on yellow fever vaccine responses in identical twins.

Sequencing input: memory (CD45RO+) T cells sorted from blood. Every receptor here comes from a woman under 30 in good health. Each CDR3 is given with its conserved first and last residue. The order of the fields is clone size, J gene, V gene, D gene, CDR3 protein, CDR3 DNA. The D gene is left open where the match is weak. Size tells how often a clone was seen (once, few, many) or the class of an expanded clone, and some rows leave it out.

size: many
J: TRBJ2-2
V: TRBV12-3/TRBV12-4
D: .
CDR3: CASRLGWNTGELFF
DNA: TGTGCCAGCCGGCTTGGGTGGAACACCGGGGAGCTGTTTTTT

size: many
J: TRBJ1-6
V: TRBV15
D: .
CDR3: CATSRAGSNSPLHF
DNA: TGTGCCACCAGCAGAGCCGGTAGTAATTCACCCCTCCACTTT

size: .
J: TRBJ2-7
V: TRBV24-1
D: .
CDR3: CATSDARGGGYEQYF
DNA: TGTGCCACCAGTGACGCCCGGGGAGGCGGCTACGAGCAGTACTTC

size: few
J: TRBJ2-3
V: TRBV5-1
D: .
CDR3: CASSSRAPDTQYF
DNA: TGCGCCAGCAGCTCCAGGGCCCCAGATACGCAGTATTTT

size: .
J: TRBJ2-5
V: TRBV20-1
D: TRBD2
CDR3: CSAFSDVLAGGPQETQYF
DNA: TGCAGTGCTTTCTCCGACGTACTAGCGGGGGGCCCCCAAGAGACCCAGTACTTC

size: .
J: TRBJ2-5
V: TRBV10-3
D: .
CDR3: CAISESRLGGSETQYF
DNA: TGTGCCATCAGTGAGTCGAGACTTGGGGGTTCAGAGACCCAGTACTTC

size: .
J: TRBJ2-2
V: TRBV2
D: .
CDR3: CASKLNRVATGELFF
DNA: TGTGCCAGCAAGTTAAACAGGGTGGCAACCGGGGAGCTGTTTTTT

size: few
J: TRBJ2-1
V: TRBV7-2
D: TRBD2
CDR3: CASSLLAGDGNEQFF
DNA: TGTGCCAGCAGCTTACTAGCGGGAGACGGAAATGAGCAGTTCTTC

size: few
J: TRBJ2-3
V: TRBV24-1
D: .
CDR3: CATSNGLTDTQYF
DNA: TGTGCCACCAGTAATGGTCTCACAGATACGCAGTATTTT

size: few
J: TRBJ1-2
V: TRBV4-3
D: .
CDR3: CASSLAGREGGYTF
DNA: TGCGCCAGCAGCCTAGCGGGCAGGGAGGGTGGCTACACCTTC